This paragraph reports one TCR beta chain. Its specificity is not known. With 3 bases removed from V and 4 bases from J, the gap between germline ends came to 10 bases. CDR1 and CDR2 (germline): LGHDT, YNNKEL (reference sequence). This CDR3 contains 15 residues. The data were produced by immunoSEQ multiplex PCR, yet TCRdb's version contains in-frame clones alone and is incomplete. The sample yields around 120,000 clones, approximately 90% seen once. This sample was included in a study of T cell responses to AZD1222 COVID-19 vaccine. Study conclusions and caveats: Spike-specific TCR breadth rose after two AZD1222 doses, and depth rose as well.

Sequenced material: peripheral blood, taken on day 0 of MenACWY control vaccination. This chain links TRBV3-1 (or the pseudogene TRBV3-2) with TRBJ1-6; no firm D call. This sequence originates from an adult in good health. CDR3 in DNA: TGTGCCAGCAGCCACCGGGTAGCTTATAATTCACCCCTCCACTTT. This encodes CASSHRVAYNSPLHF.